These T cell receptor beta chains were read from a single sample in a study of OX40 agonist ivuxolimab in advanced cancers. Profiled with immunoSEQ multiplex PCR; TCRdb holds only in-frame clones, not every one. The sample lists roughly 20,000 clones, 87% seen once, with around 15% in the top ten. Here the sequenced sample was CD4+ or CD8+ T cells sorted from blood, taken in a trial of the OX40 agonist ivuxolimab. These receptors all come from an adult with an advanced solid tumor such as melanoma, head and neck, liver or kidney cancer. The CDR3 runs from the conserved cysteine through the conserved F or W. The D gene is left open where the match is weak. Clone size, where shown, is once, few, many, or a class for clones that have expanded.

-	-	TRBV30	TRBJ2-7	TGTGCCTGGAGTGTAATGGACCAGTGGATGAACGAGCAGTACTTC	CAWSVMDQWMNEQYF
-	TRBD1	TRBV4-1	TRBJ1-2	TGCGCCAGTAGTGGTGGGCCGGACAGGGGGCTCTATGGCTACACCTTC	CASSGGPDRGLYGYTF
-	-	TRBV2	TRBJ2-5	TGTGCCAGCAGTGAACTCTTTCTCGGCCAGGCCAAGGAGACCCAGTACTTC	CASSELFLGQAKETQYF
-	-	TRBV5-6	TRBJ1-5	TGTGCCAGCAGCTTGGGAGGCCGGTTCAATCAGCCCCAGCATTTT	CASSLGGRFNQPQHF
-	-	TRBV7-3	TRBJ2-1	TGTGCCAGCAGCTTAACTGGGGGGCCACACAATGAGCAGTTCTTC	CASSLTGGPHNEQFF
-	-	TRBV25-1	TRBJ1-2	TGTGCCAGCAGTGGCCCCGGGGGGCGGGAAGGCTACACCTTC	CASSGPGGREGYTF
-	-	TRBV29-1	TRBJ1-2	TGCAGCGTAAAGTCTAACTATGGCTACACCTTC	CSVKSNYGYTF
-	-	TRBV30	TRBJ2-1	TGTGCCTGGAGTGTACTTTCAACGAGTGAGCAGTTCTTC	CAWSVLSTSEQFF
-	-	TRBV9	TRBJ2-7	TGTGCCAGCAGCCCTGAGACAGGTTCCTACGAGCAGTACTTC	CASSPETGSYEQYF
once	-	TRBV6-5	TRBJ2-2	TGTGCCAGCAGTTACGCTGGGGGGGCCACCGGGGAGCTGTTTTTT	CASSYAGGATGELFF
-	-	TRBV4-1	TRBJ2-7	TGCGCCAGCAGCCAAGATCCGGTTGTACAGTACTCCTCCTACGAGCAGTACTTC	CASSQDPVVQYSSYEQYF
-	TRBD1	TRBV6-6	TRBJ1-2	TGTGCCAGCAGTCAGACAGGGAACTATGGCTACACCTTC	CASSQTGNYGYTF
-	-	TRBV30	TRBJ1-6	TGTGCCGGTCAGGTCTCCTATAATTCACCCCTCCACTTT	CAGQVSYNSPLHF